This record covers a single TCR beta chain. Its specificity is not known. The CDR3 is 14 amino acids. V lost 4 bases, J lost 3 bases, and 7 bases stayed unmatched. Germline CDR1 SGDLS, CDR2 YYNGEE. The sample comes from a study of Graves' ophthalmopathy and Graves' hyperthyroidism. Hyperthyroidism was new, under 2 months, in patients aged 18 to 65. Scientists amplified the TCR beta CDR3 regions from RNA transcripts. HTBI primers primed a first-round RT-PCR, and a second-round multiplex PCR followed. TCRdb processed the multiplex PCR reads anew with MiXCR; each CDR3 protein has one entry. The data contain 1 million to 1.3 million distinct CDR3 sequences, about 36% of them singletons. Whole-study findings and limits: Clonotypes were expanded in thyroid at above 0.001 frequency, and most also appeared in blood. Discrimination between ophthalmopathy and stable hyperthyroidism by a 13-signature model showed about 88% sensitivity and roughly 81% specificity.

The J gene is TRBJ2-7, the V gene TRBV9; 7 nucleotides line up with TRBD1. This TCR came from an adult man with Graves' hyperthyroidism. Sequencing was carried out using peripheral blood or thyroid tissue (not recorded which). The CDR3 spells CASSPSGQYYEQYF. For the CDR3, the DNA is TGTGCCAGCAGCCCCTCGGGACAGTACTACGAGCAGTACTTC.